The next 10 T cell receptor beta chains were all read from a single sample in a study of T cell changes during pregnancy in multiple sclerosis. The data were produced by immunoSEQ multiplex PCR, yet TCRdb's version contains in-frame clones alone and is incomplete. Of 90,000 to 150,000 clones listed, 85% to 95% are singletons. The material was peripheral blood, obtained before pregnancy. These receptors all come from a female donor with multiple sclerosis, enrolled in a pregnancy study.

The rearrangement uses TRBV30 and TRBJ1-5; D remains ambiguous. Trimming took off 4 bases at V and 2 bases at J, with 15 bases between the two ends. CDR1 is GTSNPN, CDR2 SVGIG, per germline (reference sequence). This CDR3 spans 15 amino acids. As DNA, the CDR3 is TGTGCCTGGAATCAGGCTGCGCTGGGCAATCAGCCCCAGCATTTT. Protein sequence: CAWNQAALGNQPQHF.

The CDR3 DNA sequence: TGTGCCAGCAGCTTATCCGGGGGGCTAGGGCCTTACACTGAAGCTTTCTTT. As protein: CASSLSGGLGPYTEAFF. This chain links TRBV11-2 with TRBJ1-1, with D possibly matching TRBD1 (6 bases). The CDR3 sequence is 17 residues long. CDR1 and CDR2 from the germline V gene are SGHAT and FQNNGV. Trimming stripped 2 bases from V and 3 bases from J, with 19 bases between.

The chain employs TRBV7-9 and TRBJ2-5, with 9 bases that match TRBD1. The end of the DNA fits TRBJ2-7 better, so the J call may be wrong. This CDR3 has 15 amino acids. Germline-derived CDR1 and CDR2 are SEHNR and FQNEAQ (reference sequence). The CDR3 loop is CASSLGQGLTYEQYF. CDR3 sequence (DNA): TGTGCCAGCAGCCTAGGACAGGGGCTGACCTACGAGCAGTACTTC.

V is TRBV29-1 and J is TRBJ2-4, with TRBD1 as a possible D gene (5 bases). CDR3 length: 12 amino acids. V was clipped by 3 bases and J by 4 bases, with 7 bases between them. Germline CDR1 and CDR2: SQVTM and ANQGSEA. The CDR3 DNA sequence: TGCAGCGTTGAGGGGCAGAAAAACATTCAGTACTTC. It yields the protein CSVEGQKNIQYF. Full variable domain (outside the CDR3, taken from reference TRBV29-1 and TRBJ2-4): SAVISQKPSRDICQRGTSLTIQCQVDSQVTMMFWYRQQPGQSLTLIATANQGSEATYESGFVIDKFPISRPNLTFSTLTVSNMSPEDSSIYLCSVEGQKNIQYFGAGTRLSVL.

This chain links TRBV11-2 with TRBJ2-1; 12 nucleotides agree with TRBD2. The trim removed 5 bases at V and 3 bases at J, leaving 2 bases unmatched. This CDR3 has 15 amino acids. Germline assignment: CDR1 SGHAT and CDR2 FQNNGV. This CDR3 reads CASSLTSGGYNEQFF. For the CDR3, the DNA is TGTGCCAGCAGCCTGACTAGCGGGGGCTACAATGAGCAGTTCTTC.

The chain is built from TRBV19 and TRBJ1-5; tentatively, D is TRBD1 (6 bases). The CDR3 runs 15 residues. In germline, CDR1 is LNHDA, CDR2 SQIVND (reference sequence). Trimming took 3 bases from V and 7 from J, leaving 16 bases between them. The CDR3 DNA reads TGTGCCAGTAGTATGACAGGAGGAACCTGGCAGCCCCAGCATTTT. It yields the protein CASSMTGGTWQPQHF.

The CDR3 region is CASSLGGGVLDNEQFF. The DNA for the CDR3 is TGTGCCAGCAGCTTAGGTGGAGGCGTTCTCGACAATGAGCAGTTCTTC. This chain links TRBV11-2 with TRBJ2-1; perhaps TRBD2 as D (5 bases). Per the germline V gene, CDR1 is SGHAT and CDR2 is FQNNGV. The CDR3 spans 16 residues. Trimming took off 1 base at V and 5 bases at J, with 15 bases between the two ends.

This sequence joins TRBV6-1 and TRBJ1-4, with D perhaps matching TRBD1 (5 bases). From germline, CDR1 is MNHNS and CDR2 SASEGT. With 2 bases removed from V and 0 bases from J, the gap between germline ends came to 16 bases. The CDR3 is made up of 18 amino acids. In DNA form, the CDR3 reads TGTGCCAGCAGTGAACTTCTTGCCAGGGCTGCAACTAATGAAAAACTGTTTTTT. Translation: CASSELLARAATNEKLFF.

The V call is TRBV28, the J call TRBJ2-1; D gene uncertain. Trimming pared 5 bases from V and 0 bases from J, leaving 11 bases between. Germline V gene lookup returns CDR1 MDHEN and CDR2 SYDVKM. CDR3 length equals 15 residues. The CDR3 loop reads CASSPDSRSYNEQFF. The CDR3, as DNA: TGTGCCAGCAGTCCCGACTCCCGCTCCTACAATGAGCAGTTCTTC.

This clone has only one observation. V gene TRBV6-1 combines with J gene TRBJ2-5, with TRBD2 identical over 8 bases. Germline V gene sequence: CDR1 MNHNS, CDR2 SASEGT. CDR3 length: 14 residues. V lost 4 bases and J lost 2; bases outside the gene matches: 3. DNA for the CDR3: TGTGCCAGCAGTGTTAGCGGGATACAAGAGACCCAGTACTTC. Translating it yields CASSVSGIQETQYF.